These T cell receptor beta chains were read from a single sample in a study of shared clonotypes between healthy human individuals. TCRdb's table, derived via immunoSEQ multiplex PCR, lists solely in-frame clones and lacks some. The data contain about 600,000 clones, about 96% of them singletons. The sequencing sample was made of naive CD4+ T cells sorted from blood. These receptor sequences come from a woman aged 30 to 39 in good health. The CDR3 runs from the conserved cysteine through the conserved F or W. A D gene is named only where the DNA matches it firmly. Size tells how often a clone was seen (once, few, many) or the class of an expanded clone, and some rows leave it out.

abundance: -; d_gene: TRBD1; v_gene: TRBV10-3; j_gene: TRBJ2-7; CDR3nt: TGTGCCATCACCCGAAGGGGGCCCGATTCCTACGAGCAGTACTTC; CDR3aa: CAITRRGPDSYEQYF
abundance: once; d_gene: -; v_gene: TRBV5-1; j_gene: TRBJ2-1; CDR3nt: TGCGCCAGCAGCCGGACCTTCAATGAGCAGTTCTTC; CDR3aa: CASSRTFNEQFF
abundance: -; d_gene: TRBD1; v_gene: TRBV7-9; j_gene: TRBJ1-3; CDR3nt: TGTGCCAGCAGCCGCCGTCCGGACAGGGGACTCTGGAAGACCATATATTTT; CDR3aa: CASSRRPDRGLWKTIYF
abundance: -; d_gene: -; v_gene: TRBV7-6; j_gene: TRBJ2-2; CDR3nt: TGTGCCAGCAGCTTAACGGGCGGGGACACCGGGGAGCTGTTTTTT; CDR3aa: CASSLTGGDTGELFF
abundance: -; d_gene: TRBD1; v_gene: TRBV6-5; j_gene: TRBJ2-1; CDR3nt: TGTGCCAGCAGTCAGGGGGTATCACACAATGAGCAGTTCTTC; CDR3aa: CASSQGVSHNEQFF
abundance: -; d_gene: TRBD1; v_gene: TRBV2; j_gene: TRBJ2-5; CDR3nt: TGTGCCAGCAGCGAAGGGACAGTCCAAGAGACCCAGTACTTC; CDR3aa: CASSEGTVQETQYF
abundance: -; d_gene: -; v_gene: TRBV7-6; j_gene: TRBJ1-5; CDR3nt: TGTGCCAGCAGCTTGAGCCGGGACATAAGTCCCTCACGTCAGCCCCAGCATTTT; CDR3aa: CASSLSRDISPSRQPQHF
abundance: -; d_gene: TRBD2; v_gene: TRBV7-9; j_gene: TRBJ2-1; CDR3nt: TGTGCCAGCAGCCCCGGACTAGCGGGAGGTGAGCAGTTCTTC; CDR3aa: CASSPGLAGGEQFF
abundance: -; d_gene: -; v_gene: TRBV5-4; j_gene: TRBJ2-2; CDR3nt: TGTGCCAGCAGCTTGTTCGACCGGGACACCGGGGAGCTGTTTTTT; CDR3aa: CASSLFDRDTGELFF
abundance: once; d_gene: -; v_gene: TRBV7-9; j_gene: TRBJ2-5; CDR3nt: TGTGCCAGCAGTCTAGGGGCAGGGGAAGAGACCCAGTACTTC; CDR3aa: CASSLGAGEETQYF
abundance: -; d_gene: -; v_gene: TRBV15; j_gene: TRBJ2-7; CDR3nt: TGTGCCACCAGCAGGGCCAGGGCCGGGGACGAGCAGTACTTC; CDR3aa: CATSRARAGDEQYF
abundance: -; d_gene: -; v_gene: TRBV10-3; j_gene: TRBJ1-5; CDR3nt: TGTGCCATCAGTGGAGGGCAGGGGACTCAGCCCCAGCATTTT; CDR3aa: CAISGGQGTQPQHF
abundance: -; d_gene: TRBD1; v_gene: TRBV28; j_gene: TRBJ1-1; CDR3nt: TGTGCCAGCACCCCTGACAGGGGCTTTAGAGCTTTCTTT; CDR3aa: CASTPDRGFRAFF
abundance: -; d_gene: -; v_gene: TRBV5-6; j_gene: TRBJ1-2; CDR3nt: TGTGCCAGCAGCTATGACAGAAACTATGGCTACACCTTC; CDR3aa: CASSYDRNYGYTF
abundance: -; d_gene: -; v_gene: TRBV25-1; j_gene: TRBJ1-2; CDR3nt: TGTGCCACCCTATCAGGGTTGGGCTACACCTTC; CDR3aa: CATLSGLGYTF
abundance: -; d_gene: TRBD2; v_gene: TRBV29-1; j_gene: TRBJ2-1; CDR3nt: TGCAGCACTCGGGGAGGGTCCTCCTACAATGAGCAGTTCTTC; CDR3aa: CSTRGGSSYNEQFF
abundance: -; d_gene: -; v_gene: TRBV18; j_gene: TRBJ1-1; CDR3nt: TGTGCCAGCTCACCACCTTTTGCAGGCATGAACACTGAAGCTTTCTTT; CDR3aa: CASSPPFAGMNTEAFF
abundance: -; d_gene: -; v_gene: TRBV28; j_gene: TRBJ1-5; CDR3nt: TGTGCCAGCACTTATCCGGGGGAAAATCAGCCCCAGCATTTT; CDR3aa: CASTYPGENQPQHF
abundance: -; d_gene: TRBD1; v_gene: TRBV6-1; j_gene: TRBJ2-3; CDR3nt: TGTGCCAGCAGGCACACAGGGGCAGGGGCAGATACGCAGTATTTT; CDR3aa: CASRHTGAGADTQYF
abundance: once; d_gene: -; v_gene: TRBV11-1; j_gene: TRBJ2-7; CDR3nt: TGTGCCAGCAGCTTAGCGTTGGCTAGCAGCTACTACGAGCAGTACTTC; CDR3aa: CASSLALASSYYEQYF